These 5 T cell receptor beta chains came from one sample sequenced in a study of T-cell memory formation after mild COVID-19. TCRdb reprocessed the 5' RACE reads with MiXCR, giving one entry per CDR3 protein. The sample lists 150,000 to 200,000 distinct CDR3 sequences, about 14% occurring once. Material for sequencing was PBMCs or a T cell subset sorted from them (not recorded which). The receptors shown here come from an adult woman who had mild COVID-19 (a few samples of this study predate the infection). Cell type and time point are not known.

The chain recombines TRBV30 with TRBJ2-1; 8 positions agree with TRBD2. This CDR3 comprises 16 residues. V shed 3 bases and J 6 bases; nucleotides not matched to a gene: 13. CDR1 is GTSNPN and CDR2 is SVGIG in the germline V gene (reference sequence). CDR3 sequence reads: CAWRSPIAGKGNEQFF. The CDR3 nucleotides are TGTGCCTGGAGATCTCCCATAGCGGGGAAGGGCAATGAGCAGTTCTTC.

This clonotype was seen only a few times. The chain links TRBV28 to TRBJ1-1, with D unclear. The CDR3 spans 15 residues. CDR1 MDHEN and CDR2 SYDVKM come from the germline V gene. Trimming pared 2 bases from V and 3 bases from J, leaving 13 bases between. DNA of the CDR3: TGTGCCAGCAGTTTACTGGTAGAGGTTTACACTGAAGCTTTCTTT. Translated: CASSLLVEVYTEAFF.

The chain combines TRBV4-1 with TRBJ2-5; D perhaps matches TRBD2 (6 bases). Trimming shortened V by 1 base and J by 7 bases, and 16 bases separated the two germline ends. The CDR3 loop spans 15 amino acids. From germline, CDR1 is MGHRA and CDR2 YSYEKL. The CDR3 DNA is TGCGCCAGCAGCCAAGTGGGGGGTGCAATAGGGACCCAGTACTTC. Protein product: CASSQVGGAIGTQYF.

This clonotype has more than one count but fewer than ten. CDR3 region: CASSSVGGSTDTQYF. The CDR3 region has the DNA TGTGCCAGTTCAAGCGTTGGCGGGAGTACAGATACGCAGTATTTT. The chain is built from TRBV7-3 and TRBJ2-3, with 7 bases identical to TRBD2. Germline assignment: CDR1 SGHTA and CDR2 FQGTGA. The junction had 12 bases not matched to a gene; V was cut back by 9 bases and J by 3 bases. The CDR3 has 15 amino acids.

This clonotype has a handful of counts. The CDR3 sequence is CASSRDGGLLAKNIQYF. The CDR3 DNA reads TGTGCCAGCAGCCGGGACGGGGGGTTACTAGCCAAAAACATTCAGTACTTC. The rearrangement links TRBV21-1 to TRBJ2-4; the listed D gene, TRBD1, was not tested against the DNA. TRBV21-1 is a listed pseudogene. CDR3 length: 17 amino acids.